This TCR beta chain comes out of a study of early T cells in non-severe SARS-CoV-2 infection. Study in general: Whole-blood bulk RNA, unsorted, was sequenced, and chains were unpaired.

Trimming at V came to 2 bases and at J to 9 bases, leaving 6 bases not matched to a gene. This CDR3 has 13 residues. Germline values: CDR1 DFQATT, CDR2 SNEGSKA (reference sequence). Each cDNA molecule carried a unique molecular identifier. TCRdb independently ran MiXCR on the 5' RACE reads; one entry per CDR3 protein. The sample shows more than 50,000 distinct CDR3 sequences, over 9.5% of them seen only once. This clonotype has a handful of counts. The specimen was whole blood. The chain links TRBV20-1 to TRBJ2-1; 8 bases are a match to TRBD2. This TCR derives from an adult who was a healthcare worker with PCR-confirmed SARS-CoV-2 infection or an uninfected control (not recorded which). In nucleotides, the CDR3 is TGCAGTGCTAGACCCGGGGGGGGAGGTGAGCAGTTCTTC. Protein sequence: CSARPGGGGEQFF.